The next 5 T cell receptor beta chains were all read from a single sample in a study of blood T cell repertoires in COVID-19. The data were produced by immunoSEQ multiplex PCR, yet TCRdb's version contains in-frame clones alone and is incomplete. This table holds about 100,000 clones, around 86% found once. What was sequenced was PBMCs or T cells enriched from blood (not recorded which). These receptors all stem from a woman between 50 and 59 years old who had recovered from COVID-19.

The chain couples TRBV4-1 to TRBJ1-6, with 11 positions matching TRBD1. Trimming removed 5 bases from V and 8 bases from J; junction bases left unmatched: 2. The CDR3 runs 14 residues. Germline V gene lookup returns CDR1 MGHRA and CDR2 YSYEKL. CDR3 nucleotide sequence: TGCGCCAGCAGCATGGGACAGGGGGATTCACCCCTCCACTTT. This encodes CASSMGQGDSPLHF.

V usage is TRBV30 and J usage is TRBJ1-4, with D unclear. This CDR3 region has 15 residues. From germline, CDR1 is GTSNPN and CDR2 SVGIG (reference sequence). V was cut by 2 bases and J by 6 bases, with 16 bases left in between. DNA of the CDR3: TGTGCCTGGAGTCGCCCGGGATATGGGGATGAAAAACTGTTTTTT. It translates to CAWSRPGYGDEKLFF.

Only one count was recorded for this clone. The chain couples TRBV15 to TRBJ2-1; TRBD1 agrees at 12 bases. Germline V gives CDR1 LNHNV, CDR2 YYDKDF (reference sequence). J lost 8 bases, V lost 1 base, and 9 bases had no gene match. CDR3 length equals 17 residues. The CDR3: CATSRGPGQGAGYEQFF. The CDR3 nucleotides are TGTGCCACCAGCAGAGGCCCGGGACAGGGGGCTGGCTATGAGCAGTTCTTC.

This CDR3 is CASRTSASSYEQYF. The CDR3 nucleotides are TGTGCCAGTAGAACTAGCGCAAGCTCCTACGAGCAGTACTTC. V and J are TRBV2 and TRBJ2-7, with 7 bases fitting TRBD2. Germline lookup yields CDR1 SNHLY and CDR2 FYNNEI. There are 14 residues in the CDR3. The trim removed 9 bases at V and 0 bases at J, leaving 8 bases unmatched.

The rearrangement joins TRBV6-1 to TRBJ2-3, with D uncertain. Germline V CDR1 and CDR2: MNHNS, SASEGT. Trimming shortened V by 2 bases and J by 3 bases, and 9 bases separated the two germline ends. The CDR3 is made up of 14 amino acids. In DNA, the CDR3 is TGTGCCAGCAGTGAACCCGCCGGGACAGATACGCAGTATTTT. Amino acids: CASSEPAGTDTQYF.